This TCR beta chain was captured in a study of response to subunit inactivated influenza vaccine. MiXCR, applied by TCRdb to the RT-PCR reads, yields one record per CDR3 protein. There are around 580,000 distinct CDR3 sequences in the sample; 14% occur only once, and around 10% lies in the top ten. As concerns this clonotype: Its specificity is unknown.

General observations from the study: The authors put forward the suggestion that each seasonal influenza vaccination may bring in only a limited number of new T cells.

Looked up from germline, CDR1 is SGHRS and CDR2 is YFSETQ. V was clipped by 4 bases and J by 2 bases; unmatched bases: 6. This CDR3 comprises 16 residues. The starting material was PBMCs from blood, obtained roughly 12 days after vaccination. This TCR was recovered from a man aged 45-65 years who received an inactivated influenza vaccine. V gene TRBV5-1 combines with J gene TRBJ2-1, with 10 bases lining up with TRBD1. For the CDR3, the DNA is TGCGCCAGCAGCAGATCCGGGACAGGGGCCTACAATGAGCAGTTCTTC. It codes for CASSRSGTGAYNEQFF.